The 17 T cell receptor beta chains below were found in one sample sequenced in a study of blood T cells in healthy people across ages. Then a second PCR, running roughly 7 to 11 cycles, was carried out with a sample-barcoded 5' primer and a J-beta primer mix. TCRdb ran MiXCR on the 5' RACE reads and lists one entry per CDR3 protein. In the table there are 1.5 million or so distinct CDR3 sequences, 35% to 45% of which are singletons. Sample: blood. These receptors all come from a woman aged 18-29 years in good health.

The rearrangement joins TRBV2 to TRBJ2-7; D remains ambiguous. Germline lookup yields CDR1 SNHLY and CDR2 FYNNEI. Trimming cost V 7 bases and J 0 bases, with 13 bases left between them. CDR3 length: 14 residues. The CDR3 DNA follows: TGTGCCAGCACCAAGGCCCCAGCCTCCTACGAGCAGTACTTC. Amino acids: CASTKAPASYEQYF.

This clonotype was detected a few times. This chain links TRBV27 with TRBJ2-6, with D possibly matching TRBD1 (5 bases). This CDR3 spans 17 amino acids. The germline gives CDR1 MNHEY, CDR2 SMNVEV (reference sequence). Trimming took off 5 bases at V and 2 bases at J, with 16 bases between the two ends. As DNA, the CDR3 is TGTGCCAGCAGTAGTGACAGCTTATTCGCTGGGGCCAACGTCCTGACTTTC. Protein product: CASSSDSLFAGANVLTF.

This chain connects TRBV6-5 to TRBJ2-7; D unclear. CDR3 length: 13 residues. CDR1 is MNHEY and CDR2 is SVGAGI in the germline V gene. Between the trimmed V and J ends, which lost 4 bases and 4 bases, there was a span of 11 bases. CDR3 DNA sequence: TGTGCCAGCAGTTCCACTGTTATTTACGAGCAGTACTTC. It yields the protein CASSSTVIYEQYF.

J is TRBJ1-6 and V is TRBV4-3; 8 positions match TRBD1. This CDR3 is built from 16 residues. Losses at the gene ends were 1 base for V and 5 bases for J; bases not matched to a gene: 4. Germline loops: CDR1 LGHNA, CDR2 YSLEER. The CDR3 is CASSQGTGFDNSPLHF. The CDR3 DNA is TGCGCCAGCAGCCAAGGGACAGGGTTCGATAATTCACCCCTCCACTTT.

This rearrangement joins TRBV3-1 to TRBJ1-5, with a tentative D call TRBD1 (6 bases). Per germline, CDR1 LGHDT and CDR2 YNNKEL (reference sequence). The V end lost 0 bases, the J end lost 11 bases, and 17 bases lay between the germline ends. This CDR3 is 15 amino acids long. CDR3 amino acids: CASSQDRGQGRAQHF. The CDR3 DNA reads as TGTGCCAGCAGCCAAGATAGGGGACAAGGCAGGGCCCAGCATTTT.

The chain couples TRBV12-3 or TRBV12-4 to TRBJ2-3, with 7 bases aligning to TRBD1. With V trimmed by 1 base and J by 11 bases, 3 bases remained unmatched. The CDR3 loop spans 12 amino acids. The chain's CDR3 is CASSLEGAQQYF. CDR3 nucleotide sequence: TGTGCCAGCAGTTTAGAGGGGGCCCAGCAGTATTTT.

This chain joins TRBV29-1 and TRBJ2-1; D ambiguous. Trimming stripped 6 bases from V and 0 bases from J, with 6 bases between. In germline, CDR1 is SQVTM, CDR2 ANQGSEA. The CDR3 has 12 amino acids. The chain's CDR3 is CSVESSYNEQFF. Here the CDR3 DNA reads TGCAGCGTGGAGAGCTCCTACAATGAGCAGTTCTTC.

This clonotype has only a few counts. The V and J genes are TRBV7-2 and TRBJ1-2; 9 bases map to TRBD1. The CDR3 sequence is 14 residues long. V lost 5 bases to trimming and J lost 8 bases; unmatched junction nucleotides: 9. CDR1 SGHTA and CDR2 FQGNSA come from the germline V gene. CDR3 region: CASSPTRTGEGYTF. The CDR3 DNA reads as TGTGCCAGCAGCCCAACTAGGACAGGGGAGGGCTACACCTTC. Full variable domain (outside the CDR3, taken from reference TRBV7-2 and TRBJ1-2): GAGVSQSPSNKVTEKGKDVELRCDPISGHTALYWYRQSLGQGLEFLIYFQGNSAPDKSGLPSDRFSAERTGGSVSTLTIQRTQQEDSAVYLCASSPTRTGEGYTFGSGTRLTVV.

In its sample, this clonotype was seen a few times. V and J are TRBV7-2 and TRBJ2-3, with TRBD2 identical over 12 bases. The CDR3 loop spans 16 amino acids. The germline V gene has CDR1 SGHTA and CDR2 FQGNSA. V lost 2 bases and J lost 5; bases outside the gene matches: 5. For the CDR3, the DNA is TGTGCCAGCAGCTTAAGGACTAGCGGGACCGGAGATACGCAGTATTTT. Protein sequence: CASSLRTSGTGDTQYF. The complete variable domain, with remaining parts taken from reference TRBV7-2 and TRBJ2-3, reads GAGVSQSPSNKVTEKGKDVELRCDPISGHTALYWYRQSLGQGLEFLIYFQGNSAPDKSGLPSDRFSAERTGGSVSTLTIQRTQQEDSAVYLCASSLRTSGTGDTQYFGPGTRLTVL.

This clonotype was observed many times. DNA for the CDR3: TGCAGCGTTGAAGCGGGAGGGGTCGAGCAGTACTTC. It translates to CSVEAGGVEQYF. The J gene is TRBJ2-5, the V gene TRBV29-1; TRBD2 agrees at 8 bases. With the DNA end fitting TRBJ2-7 better, the J assignment may be wrong. The CDR3 consists of 12 residues. The germline V gene has CDR1 SQVTM and CDR2 ANQGSEA.

This clonotype was recorded only once. A read error may explain this, as a much larger clone is one base away. The chain employs TRBV7-2 and TRBJ2-1; D not resolved. The DNA end is more similar to TRBJ2-7, so the J call may be wrong. CDR3 length: 13 amino acids. Germline CDR1 is SGHTA and CDR2 is FQGNSA. The CDR3 reads CASSISSYNEQYF. The CDR3 nucleotides are TGTGCCAGCAGCATAAGCTCCTACAATGAGCAGTACTTC.

This clonotype was detected many times. The V call is TRBV3-1, the J call TRBJ1-2; D unresolved. Germline V gene data show CDR1 as LGHDT and CDR2 as YNNKEL (reference sequence). The V end was cut by 1 base, the J end by 8 bases, with 20 bases between. The CDR3 totals 16 residues. CDR3 sequence: CASSQVGGLAEGGYTF. CDR3 coding DNA: TGTGCCAGCAGCCAAGTCGGTGGTCTGGCCGAAGGCGGCTACACCTTC.

Turning to this clonotype: Mismatch with germline at one junction end may stem from a read error. The chain couples TRBV7-2 to TRBJ2-7; a weak D match, TRBD1 (6 bases). CDR1 is SGHTA, CDR2 FQGNSA, per germline. The CDR3 is 14 residues long. CDR3 sequence: CASSPRQASCEQYF. CDR3 nucleotides: TGTGCCAGCAGCCCGCGACAGGCTTCCTGCGAGCAGTACTTC.

This clonotype has more than one count but fewer than ten. The V and J genes are TRBV29-1 and TRBJ2-7, with a tentative D call TRBD2 (6 bases). Trimming cost V 4 bases and J 0 bases, with 10 bases left between them. Germline CDR1 is SQVTM and CDR2 is ANQGSEA. The CDR3 is 13 amino acids. CDR3 residues: CSVVGGASYEQYF. The DNA for the CDR3 is TGCAGCGTTGTCGGCGGGGCCTCCTACGAGCAGTACTTC.

The chain employs TRBV28 and TRBJ2-4; 9 nucleotides match TRBD2. Trimming at V came to 3 bases and at J to 4 bases, leaving 4 bases not matched to a gene. Germline V lookup: CDR1 MDHEN, CDR2 SYDVKM. The CDR3 has 15 residues. The CDR3 DNA sequence: TGTGCCAGCAGTTTGGCTAGCGGGACAAAAAACATTCAGTACTTC. Residues: CASSLASGTKNIQYF.

This clonotype has just a few counts. The CDR3 sequence is CSAMWLTKNIQYF. The CDR3 coding sequence is TGCAGTGCTATGTGGTTAACCAAAAACATTCAGTACTTC. V is TRBV20-1 and J is TRBJ2-4; D not certain. V lost 4 bases to trimming and J lost 2 bases, with 9 bases between them. CDR1 is DFQATT and CDR2 is SNEGSKA in the germline V gene (reference sequence). The CDR3 spans 13 residues.

V is TRBV11-2 and J is TRBJ2-5, with 10 positions matching TRBD2. The CDR3 extends over 16 amino acids. The germline V gene encodes CDR1 SGHAT and CDR2 FQNNGV. V was clipped by 5 bases and J by 3 bases; unmatched bases: 9. The CDR3 sequence: CASSPQRGGPEETQYF. The CDR3, as DNA: TGTGCCAGCAGCCCCCAGCGGGGGGGACCGGAAGAGACCCAGTACTTC.